Below, one TCR beta chain is given with its context. This entry belongs to a study of shared clonotypes between healthy human individuals. In the study overall: Donors were a couple of women and three men aged 18 to 49.

The V and J ends lost 3 bases and 2 bases, in that order; junction bases with no gene match: 1. The CDR3 has 14 amino acids. Germline lookup yields CDR1 LNHDA and CDR2 SQIVND (reference sequence). The genomic DNA of each subset was split evenly across several immunoSEQ plates. Profiled with immunoSEQ multiplex PCR; TCRdb holds only in-frame clones, not every one. The top ten hold 1.5% to 2% of the sample, which has around 1,900,000 clones, 93% seen once. The naive CD8 fraction comprised CD45RO-negative cells positively selected for CCR7 and excluded terminally differentiated effector memory CD45RA+ cells.

The chain joins TRBV19 to TRBJ1-5, with TRBD1 matching 7 bases. The sequence was obtained from a young man in good health. Some clones in this sample may be carry-over from other donors' samples. Sequenced sample: naive CD8+ T cells from PBMCs. Here the CDR3 reads CASSMGQRNQPQHF. In nucleotides, the CDR3 is TGTGCCAGTAGTATGGGACAGCGCAATCAGCCCCAGCATTTT.